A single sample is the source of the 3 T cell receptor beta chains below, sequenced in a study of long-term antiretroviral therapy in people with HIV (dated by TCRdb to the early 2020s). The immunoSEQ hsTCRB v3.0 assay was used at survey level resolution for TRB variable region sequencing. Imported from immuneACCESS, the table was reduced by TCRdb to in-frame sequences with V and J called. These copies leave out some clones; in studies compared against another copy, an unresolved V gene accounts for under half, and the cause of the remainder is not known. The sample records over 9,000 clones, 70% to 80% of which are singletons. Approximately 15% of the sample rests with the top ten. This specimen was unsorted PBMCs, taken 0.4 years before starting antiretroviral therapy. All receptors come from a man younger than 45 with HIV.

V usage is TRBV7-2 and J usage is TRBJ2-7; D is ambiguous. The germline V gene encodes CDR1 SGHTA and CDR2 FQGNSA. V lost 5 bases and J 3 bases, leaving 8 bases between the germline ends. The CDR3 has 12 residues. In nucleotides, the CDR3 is TGTGCCAGCAGCCCGAACGACTACGAGCAGTACTTC. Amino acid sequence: CASSPNDYEQYF.

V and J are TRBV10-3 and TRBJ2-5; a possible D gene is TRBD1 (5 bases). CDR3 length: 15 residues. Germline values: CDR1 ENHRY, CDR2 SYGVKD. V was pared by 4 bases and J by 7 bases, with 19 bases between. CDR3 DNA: TGTGCCATCAGTGCTGCGAACCAGGGCTCGGGGACCCAGTACTTC. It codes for CAISAANQGSGTQYF.

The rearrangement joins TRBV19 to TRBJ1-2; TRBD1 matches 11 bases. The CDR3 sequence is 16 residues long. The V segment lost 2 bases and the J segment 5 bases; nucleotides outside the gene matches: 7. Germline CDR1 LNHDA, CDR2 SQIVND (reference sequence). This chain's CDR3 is CASSIPGQGAVYGYTF. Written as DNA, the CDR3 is TGTGCCAGTAGTATACCCGGACAGGGGGCTGTTTATGGCTACACCTTC.